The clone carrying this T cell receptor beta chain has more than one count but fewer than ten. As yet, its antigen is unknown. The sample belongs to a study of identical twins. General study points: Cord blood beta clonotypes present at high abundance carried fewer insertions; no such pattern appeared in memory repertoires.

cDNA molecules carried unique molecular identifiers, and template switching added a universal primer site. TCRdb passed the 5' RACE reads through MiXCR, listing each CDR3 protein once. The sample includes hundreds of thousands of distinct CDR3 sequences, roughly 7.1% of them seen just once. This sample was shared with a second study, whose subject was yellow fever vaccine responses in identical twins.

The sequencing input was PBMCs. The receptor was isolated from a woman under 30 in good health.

CDR3 residues: CASSGLGLAGGNEQFF. In DNA form, the CDR3 reads TGTGCCAGCAGTGGGCTGGGACTAGCGGGGGGTAATGAGCAGTTCTTC. The chain employs TRBV6-1 and TRBJ2-1; 15 nucleotides line up with TRBD2. Trimming at V came to 4 bases and at J to 7 bases, leaving 5 bases not matched to a gene. The CDR3 has 16 amino acids. Germline V gene sequence: CDR1 MNHNS, CDR2 SASEGT.